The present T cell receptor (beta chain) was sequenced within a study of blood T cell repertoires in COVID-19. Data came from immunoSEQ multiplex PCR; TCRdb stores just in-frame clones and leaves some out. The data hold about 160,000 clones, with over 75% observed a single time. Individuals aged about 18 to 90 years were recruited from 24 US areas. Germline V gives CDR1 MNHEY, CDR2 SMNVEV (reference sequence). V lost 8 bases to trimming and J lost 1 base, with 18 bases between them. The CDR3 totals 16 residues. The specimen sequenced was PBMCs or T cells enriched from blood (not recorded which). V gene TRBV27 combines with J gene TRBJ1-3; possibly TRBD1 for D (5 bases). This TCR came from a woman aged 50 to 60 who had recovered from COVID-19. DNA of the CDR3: TGTGCCAGCGCCTCCCGGGCAGGGCCTTCTGGAAACACCATATATTTT. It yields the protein CASASRAGPSGNTIYF.